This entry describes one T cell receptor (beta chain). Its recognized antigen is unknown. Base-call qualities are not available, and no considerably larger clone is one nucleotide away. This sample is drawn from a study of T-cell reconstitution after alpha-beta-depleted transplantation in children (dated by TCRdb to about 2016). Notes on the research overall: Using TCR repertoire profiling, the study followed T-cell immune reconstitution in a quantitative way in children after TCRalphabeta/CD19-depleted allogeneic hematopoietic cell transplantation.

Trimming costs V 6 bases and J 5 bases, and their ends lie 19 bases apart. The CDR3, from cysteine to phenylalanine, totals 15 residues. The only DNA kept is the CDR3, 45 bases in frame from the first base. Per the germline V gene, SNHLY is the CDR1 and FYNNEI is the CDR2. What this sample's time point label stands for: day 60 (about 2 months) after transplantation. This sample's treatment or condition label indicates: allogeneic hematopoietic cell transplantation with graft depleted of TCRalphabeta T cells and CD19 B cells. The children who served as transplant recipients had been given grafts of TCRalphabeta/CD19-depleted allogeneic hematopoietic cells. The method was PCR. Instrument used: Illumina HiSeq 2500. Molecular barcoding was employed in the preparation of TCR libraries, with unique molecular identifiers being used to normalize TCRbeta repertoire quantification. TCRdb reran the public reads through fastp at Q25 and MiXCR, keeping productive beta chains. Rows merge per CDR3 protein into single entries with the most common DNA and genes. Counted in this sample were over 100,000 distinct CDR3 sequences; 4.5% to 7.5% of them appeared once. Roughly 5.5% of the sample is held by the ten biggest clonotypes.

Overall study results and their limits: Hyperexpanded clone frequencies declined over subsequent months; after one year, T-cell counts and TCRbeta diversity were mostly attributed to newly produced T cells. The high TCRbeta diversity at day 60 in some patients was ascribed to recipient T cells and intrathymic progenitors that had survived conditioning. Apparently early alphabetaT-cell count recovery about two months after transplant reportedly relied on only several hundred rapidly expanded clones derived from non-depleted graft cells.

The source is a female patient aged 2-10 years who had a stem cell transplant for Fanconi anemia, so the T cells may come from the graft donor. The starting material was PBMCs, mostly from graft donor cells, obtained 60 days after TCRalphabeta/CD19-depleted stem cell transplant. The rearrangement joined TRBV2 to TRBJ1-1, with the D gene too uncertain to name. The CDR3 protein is CASSADPLGGTEAFF. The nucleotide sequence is TGTGCCAGCAGCGCGGACCCCCTCGGCGGTACTGAAGCTTTCTTT.